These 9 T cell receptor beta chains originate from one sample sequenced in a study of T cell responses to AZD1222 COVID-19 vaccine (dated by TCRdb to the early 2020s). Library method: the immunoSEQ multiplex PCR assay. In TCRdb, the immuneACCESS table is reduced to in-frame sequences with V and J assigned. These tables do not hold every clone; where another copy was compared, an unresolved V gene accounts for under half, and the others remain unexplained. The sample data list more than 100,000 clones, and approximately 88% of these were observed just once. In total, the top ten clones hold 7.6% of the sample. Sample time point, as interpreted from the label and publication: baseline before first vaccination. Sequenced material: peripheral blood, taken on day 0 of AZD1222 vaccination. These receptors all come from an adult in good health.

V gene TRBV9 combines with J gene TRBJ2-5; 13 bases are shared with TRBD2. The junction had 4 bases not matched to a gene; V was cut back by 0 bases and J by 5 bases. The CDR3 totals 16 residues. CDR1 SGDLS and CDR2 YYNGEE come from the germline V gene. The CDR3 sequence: CASSVGLAGGQETQYF. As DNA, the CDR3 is TGTGCCAGCAGCGTAGGACTAGCGGGAGGACAGGAGACCCAGTACTTC.

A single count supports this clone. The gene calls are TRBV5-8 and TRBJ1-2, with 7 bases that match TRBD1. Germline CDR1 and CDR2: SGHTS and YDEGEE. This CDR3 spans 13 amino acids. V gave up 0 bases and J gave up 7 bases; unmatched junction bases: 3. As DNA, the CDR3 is TGTGCCAGCAGCTTGGGACAGGGAGGTGGCTACACCTTC. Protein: CASSLGQGGGYTF.

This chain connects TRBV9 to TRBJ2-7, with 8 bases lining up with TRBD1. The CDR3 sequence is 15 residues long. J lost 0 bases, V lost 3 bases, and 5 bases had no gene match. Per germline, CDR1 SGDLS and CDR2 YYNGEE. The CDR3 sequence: CASSAGTGLSYEQYF. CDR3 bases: TGTGCCAGCAGCGCCGGGACAGGTCTCTCCTACGAGCAGTACTTC.

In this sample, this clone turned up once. CDR3 protein: CASSLDTSGHNEQFF. In DNA form, the CDR3 reads TGTGCCAGCAGCTTAGATACTAGCGGACACAATGAGCAGTTCTTC. V gene TRBV11-3 combines with J gene TRBJ2-1, with 8 bases that match TRBD2. The ends lost 0 bases at V and 5 bases at J; junction bases unmatched: 3. This CDR3 spans 15 amino acids. Germline V CDR1 and CDR2: SGHNT, YENEEA.

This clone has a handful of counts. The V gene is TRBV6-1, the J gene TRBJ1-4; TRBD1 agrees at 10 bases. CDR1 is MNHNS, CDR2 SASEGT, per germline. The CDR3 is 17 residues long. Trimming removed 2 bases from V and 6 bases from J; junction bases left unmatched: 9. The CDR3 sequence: CASSERDRGFRDEKLFF. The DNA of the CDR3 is TGTGCCAGCAGTGAAAGGGACAGGGGTTTTCGGGATGAAAAACTGTTTTTT.

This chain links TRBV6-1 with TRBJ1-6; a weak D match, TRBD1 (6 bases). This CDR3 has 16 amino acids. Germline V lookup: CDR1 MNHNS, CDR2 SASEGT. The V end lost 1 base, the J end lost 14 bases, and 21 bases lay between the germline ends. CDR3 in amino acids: CASSEGGAGWYSTLHF. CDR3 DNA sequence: TGTGCCAGCAGTGAAGGGGGGGCAGGATGGTATAGTACCCTCCACTTT.

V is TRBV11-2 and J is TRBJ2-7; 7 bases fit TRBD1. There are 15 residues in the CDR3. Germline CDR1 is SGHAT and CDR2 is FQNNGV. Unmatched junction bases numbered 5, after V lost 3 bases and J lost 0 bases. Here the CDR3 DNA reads TGTGCCAGCAGCTTTGAACAGGGGATCTCCTACGAGCAGTACTTC. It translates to CASSFEQGISYEQYF.

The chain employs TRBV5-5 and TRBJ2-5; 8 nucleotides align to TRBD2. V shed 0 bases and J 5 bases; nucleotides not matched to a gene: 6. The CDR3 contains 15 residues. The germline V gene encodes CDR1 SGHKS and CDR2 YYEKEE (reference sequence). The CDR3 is CASSLGRGVSETQYF. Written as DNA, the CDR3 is TGTGCCAGCAGCTTGGGGCGGGGGGTTTCGGAGACCCAGTACTTC.

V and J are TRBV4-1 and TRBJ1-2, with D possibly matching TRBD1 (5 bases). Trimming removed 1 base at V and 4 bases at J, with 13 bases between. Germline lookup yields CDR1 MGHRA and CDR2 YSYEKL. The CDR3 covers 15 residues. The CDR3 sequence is CASSQAGTATYGYTF. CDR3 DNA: TGCGCCAGCAGCCAAGCCGGGACGGCGACCTATGGCTACACCTTC.